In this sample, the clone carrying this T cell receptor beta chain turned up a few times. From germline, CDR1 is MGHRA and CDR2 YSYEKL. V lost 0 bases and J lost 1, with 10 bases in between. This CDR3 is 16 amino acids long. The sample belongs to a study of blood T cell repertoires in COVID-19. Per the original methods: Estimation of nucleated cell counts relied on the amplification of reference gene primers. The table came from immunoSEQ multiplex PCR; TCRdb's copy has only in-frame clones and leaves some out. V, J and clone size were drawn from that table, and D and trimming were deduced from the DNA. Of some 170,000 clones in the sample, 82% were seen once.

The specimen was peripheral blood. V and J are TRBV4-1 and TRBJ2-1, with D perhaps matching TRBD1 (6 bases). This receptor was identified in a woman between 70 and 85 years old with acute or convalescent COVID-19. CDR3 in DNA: TGCGCCAGCAGCCAAGATCGGGACAAATCCTACAATGAGCAGTTCTTC. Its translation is CASSQDRDKSYNEQFF.